This TCR beta chain was found in a study of blood T cell repertoires in COVID-19. Study-level background: Whether acute or convalescent, the COVID-19 samples came from the United States, Italy and Spain.

As processed by the authors: By means of reference gene primer amplification, nucleated cell counts were estimated. Libraries were prepared by immunoSEQ multiplex PCR; TCRdb keeps only in-frame clonotypes and omits some of them. V, J and clone size are taken as reported in that table, and D and trimming were inferred from the DNA itself. The sample shows about 140,000 clones, 70% to 90% of them seen only once. CDR1 is GTSNPN and CDR2 is SVGIG in the germline V gene (reference sequence). The CDR3 spans 13 residues. J gave up 9 bases and V 6 bases, and 7 bases lay outside the gene matches. Participant age was roughly 18 to 95 years, and participants resided in fewer than 25 US areas. Assignments of participants to cohorts depended upon their own reported clinical history.

V is TRBV30 and J is TRBJ1-6; the match to TRBD1 covers 8 bases. The specimen was PBMCs or T cells enriched from blood (not recorded which). The TCR originated in a woman in her fifties or sixties with acute COVID-19. The CDR3 DNA follows: TGTGCCTGCAGGGGGCAGGGTGGTTCACCCCTCCACTTT. Protein sequence: CACRGQGGSPLHF.